The present T cell receptor (beta chain) was sequenced within a study of blood T cell repertoires in COVID-19. Study-wide context: The United States, Italy and Spain were the sources of the acute and convalescent COVID-19 samples. From T cells, B-cell-depleted T cells, or PBMCs came the material, which was cDNA or gDNA.

Clones were read by immunoSEQ multiplex PCR, and TCRdb kept only the in-frame ones, dropping some. The table lists about 350,000 clones, about 90% of them singletons. V lost 5 bases to trimming and J lost 8 bases, with 27 bases between them. Germline V CDR1 and CDR2: SGHAT, FQNNGV. This CDR3 is 18 amino acids long. Participants, roughly 18 to 90 years old, spanned 24 US areas. Cohort 3 donors counted as recovered after two negative PCRs, clearance, or resolved symptoms. The TCR comes from a young woman who had recovered from COVID-19. The sequenced material came from PBMCs or T cells enriched from blood (not recorded which). The gene calls are TRBV11-2 and TRBJ1-4; D is undetermined. The DNA of the CDR3 is TGTGCCAGCAGCCGACGAGGAGGACCAACTACTAACGGAGAAAAACTGTTTTTT. Translating it yields CASSRRGGPTTNGEKLFF.